Presented here are 12 T cell receptor beta chains from one specimen sequenced in a study of blood T cell repertoires in COVID-19. Here immunoSEQ multiplex PCR was the method, and the copy in TCRdb shows in-frame clones only, minus some. Of fewer than 200,000 clones listed, around 90% are singletons. Material: peripheral blood. The receptors here all came from a man aged 45-65 years who had recovered from COVID-19.

The gene calls are TRBV5-1 and TRBJ2-7; 14 nucleotides agree with TRBD2. CDR3 length: 18 residues. Germline V CDR1 and CDR2: SGHRS, YFSETQ. J gave up 4 bases and V 0 bases, and 9 bases lay outside the gene matches. The CDR3 bases are TGCGCCAGCAGCTTGGGTGGGACTAGCGGGAGATTCTCGTACGAGCAGTACTTC. It yields the protein CASSLGGTSGRFSYEQYF.

There are a few counts of this clone. The rearrangement links TRBV24-1 to TRBJ1-3; a weak D match, TRBD1 (6 bases). V shed 10 bases and J shed 4 bases, with 13 bases lying between them. Germline V gives CDR1 KGHDR, CDR2 SFDVKD. This CDR3 spans 13 amino acids. This CDR3 is CATLQGSGNTIYF. CDR3 bases: TGTGCCACGCTACAGGGATCAGGAAACACCATATATTTT.

The CDR3 region has the DNA TGCAGCGTTGGCTCTAGCTTTGAGCAGTTCTTC. It translates to CSVGSSFEQFF. The V call is TRBV29-1, the J call TRBJ2-1; a weak D match, TRBD2 (5 bases). The germline V gene encodes CDR1 SQVTM and CDR2 ANQGSEA. CDR3 length: 11 amino acids. Trimming shortened V by 4 bases and J by 9 bases, and 10 bases separated the two germline ends.

J is TRBJ2-2 and V is TRBV5-1; 11 bases align to TRBD2. This CDR3 spans 14 amino acids. The germline V gene has CDR1 SGHRS and CDR2 YFSETQ. Trimming took 9 bases from V and 4 from J; bases not matched to a gene: 5. The CDR3, as DNA: TGCGCCACCAAGACTAGCGGGGCCACCGGGGAGCTGTTTTTT. Its protein product is CATKTSGATGELFF.

The chain carries TRBV10-1 and TRBJ2-7, with D perhaps matching TRBD2 (5 bases). The CDR3 length is 14 residues. Germline V gene lookup returns CDR1 WNHNN and CDR2 SYGVQD (reference sequence). Deletions cut 5 bases from V and 0 bases from J, with 11 bases between. The CDR3 DNA reads as TGCGCCAGCAGTCGAGGAGGTAGCTCCTACGAGCAGTACTTC. Translation gives CASSRGGSSYEQYF.

The chain is built from TRBV29-1 and TRBJ2-7; D not certain. The V gene lost 1 base and the J gene lost 6 bases, with 10 bases spanning the gap. This CDR3 region has 12 residues. Germline CDR1 SQVTM, CDR2 ANQGSEA. The CDR3 region has the DNA TGCAGCGTTGAAGGGGCCAGCCGCGAGCAGTACTTC. Translated: CSVEGASREQYF.

The CDR3 region is CASSPTPNTEAFF. DNA of the CDR3: TGTGCCAGTAGCCCGACTCCTAACACTGAAGCTTTCTTT. The chain joins TRBV19 to TRBJ1-1; D call uncertain. This CDR3 has 13 amino acids. CDR1 and CDR2 from the germline V gene are LNHDA and SQIVND (reference sequence). Trimming cost V 6 bases and J 2 bases, with 10 bases left between them.

This clone was detected only a few times. This chain links TRBV10-2 with TRBJ1-2; 7 bases map to TRBD1. Germline CDR1 reads WSHSY; CDR2 reads SAAADI. The CDR3 length is 12 residues. The V segment lost 6 bases and the J segment 3 bases; nucleotides outside the gene matches: 1. CDR3 amino acids: CASRTGDYGYTF. The CDR3 nucleotides are TGCGCCAGCAGAACAGGGGACTATGGCTACACCTTC.

The chain employs TRBV7-6 and TRBJ1-1; 7 nucleotides agree with TRBD1. This CDR3 region has 14 residues. Per germline, CDR1 SGHVS and CDR2 FNYEAQ. The V gene end was trimmed by 3 bases and the J gene end by 11 bases; junction bases not matched to a gene: 12. CDR3: CASSFGQADPYAFF. The CDR3 nucleotides are TGTGCCAGCAGCTTTGGACAGGCCGACCCTTACGCTTTCTTT.

At least ten counts were recorded for this clone. The chain employs TRBV5-4 and TRBJ1-6, with a possible D match to TRBD1 (5 bases). CDR3 length: 15 amino acids. Trimming took 1 base from V and 0 from J, leaving 5 bases between them. CDR1 is SGHNT and CDR2 is YYREEE in the germline V gene (reference sequence). The CDR3 is CASSLRGSYNSPLHF. CDR3 nucleotides: TGTGCCAGCAGCTTGAGGGGCTCCTATAATTCACCCCTCCACTTT.

The genes are TRBV6-5 and TRBJ2-4, with a weak D call TRBD2 (6 bases). The germline CDR1 and CDR2 sequences are MNHEY and SVGAGI. V shed 2 bases and J shed 6 bases, with 11 bases lying between them. CDR3 length: 14 residues. This CDR3 reads CASSYGRGSNIQYF. CDR3 coding DNA: TGTGCCAGCAGTTACGGTCGGGGGTCAAACATTCAGTACTTC.

The CDR3 region is CASSQGGHEQFF. The CDR3 DNA sequence: TGTGCCAGCAGCCAGGGGGGACATGAGCAGTTCTTC. J is TRBJ2-1 and V is TRBV11-2; possible D gene TRBD1, 7 bases. V was cut by 5 bases and J by 8 bases, with 10 bases left in between. Germline V gives CDR1 SGHAT, CDR2 FQNNGV. The length of the CDR3 is 12 residues.